One sample yielded the 17 T cell receptor beta chains listed below, sequenced in a study of T cells after yellow fever vaccination. Via MiXCR, TCRdb re-called the 5' RACE reads, giving one row per CDR3 protein. The sample has approximately 550,000 distinct CDR3 sequences, under 25% seen once. This sample comprised PBMCs, obtained 15 days after the yellow fever booster vaccination. The receptors derive from a man aged 30 to 39 who received the YFV17D yellow fever vaccine.

This chain uses TRBV24-1 with TRBJ2-1; D call uncertain. This CDR3 region has 15 residues. Trimming shortened V by 4 bases and J by 8 bases, and 17 bases separated the two germline ends. Germline V CDR1 and CDR2: KGHDR, SFDVKD. The CDR3: CATSDPYVSMDEQFF. DNA of the CDR3: TGTGCCACCAGTGACCCCTATGTAAGCATGGATGAGCAGTTCTTC.

The sample holds a few counts of this clonotype. The V and J genes are TRBV7-2 and TRBJ2-7; D unresolved. The germline V and J ends were trimmed by 1 base and 2 bases, with 9 bases remaining between them. The CDR3 contains 14 residues. CDR1 and CDR2 from the germline V gene are SGHTA and FQGNSA. In DNA form, the CDR3 reads TGTGCCAGCAGCTTAGGGTTCACTACCTACGAGCAGTACTTC. Protein product: CASSLGFTTYEQYF.

This clonotype was observed once. The chain combines TRBV7-8 with TRBJ2-1; 9 positions match TRBD2. With 2 bases clipped from V and 4 bases from J, the junction kept 9 bases outside the gene matches. In germline, CDR1 is SGHVS, CDR2 FQNEAQ. The CDR3 has 17 amino acids. This CDR3 reads CASSLRGGRAWYNEQFF. In DNA form, the CDR3 reads TGTGCCAGCAGCTTACGTGGCGGGAGGGCCTGGTACAATGAGCAGTTCTTC.

This clonotype was counted between two and nine times. The chain carries TRBV5-4 and TRBJ2-5, with D perhaps assigned TRBD1 or TRBD2 (5 bases each). V dropped 5 bases and J dropped 1 base, with 12 bases sitting between them. Germline values: CDR1 SGHNT, CDR2 YYREEE (reference sequence). This CDR3 contains 14 residues. The CDR3 loop reads CASRTPGPQETQYF. DNA of the CDR3: TGTGCCAGCAGGACTCCGGGACCCCAAGAGACCCAGTACTTC.

The rearrangement uses TRBV6-2 or TRBV6-3 and TRBJ2-5; 8 positions agree with TRBD1. Germline assignment: CDR1 MNHEY and CDR2 SVGEGT. J was trimmed by 5 bases and V by 7 bases; bases with no gene match: 9. This CDR3 region has 14 residues. In DNA, the CDR3 is TGTGCCAGCAACCACGCAGGGGGCGTTGAGACCCAGTACTTC. It translates to CASNHAGGVETQYF.

This chain links TRBV28 with TRBJ2-2; 7 bases fit TRBD2. CDR3 length: 15 amino acids. CDR1 is MDHEN, CDR2 SYDVKM, per germline. The V and J ends lost 3 bases and 4 bases, in that order; junction bases with no gene match: 5. CDR3 bases: TGTGCCAGCAGTTTGGGGGGGTCGGGCACCGGGGAGCTGTTTTTT. Translated: CASSLGGSGTGELFF.

This clonotype occurred a few times. This chain uses TRBV20-1 with TRBJ2-7, with 9 bases lining up with TRBD2. There are 12 residues in the CDR3. Germline trimming cut 2 bases from V and 5 bases from J; bases unmatched to any gene: 1. The germline gives CDR1 DFQATT, CDR2 SNEGSKA (reference sequence). CDR3 DNA sequence: TGCAGTGCTAGAAAGCGGGAGGACGAGCAGTACTTC. As protein: CSARKREDEQYF.

The rearrangement uses TRBV23-1 and TRBJ2-4, with D uncertain. TRBV23-1 is treated as an ORF (open reading frame) with a function not yet certain. Trimming stripped 10 bases from V and 0 bases from J, with 19 bases between. This CDR3 region has 16 residues. The CDR3 region is CATNGLRLLAKNIQYF. The CDR3 nucleotides read TGCGCCACCAATGGGCTTCGGCTTTTAGCCAAAAACATTCAGTACTTC.

V usage is TRBV7-6 and J usage is TRBJ1-5, with D perhaps matching TRBD1 (5 bases). This CDR3 region has 16 residues. In germline, CDR1 is SGHVS, CDR2 FNYEAQ. Trimming stripped 1 base from V and 3 bases from J, with 13 bases between. The CDR3 DNA reads TGTGCCAGCAGCTTAGATGACAGACTATACAATCAGCCCCAGCATTTT. This sequence encodes CASSLDDRLYNQPQHF.

This clonotype was seen a handful of times. The chain recombines TRBV29-1 with TRBJ2-2; 7 nucleotides match TRBD1. The CDR3 has 12 residues. Germline V lookup: CDR1 SQVTM, CDR2 ANQGSEA. With 7 bases clipped from V and 6 bases from J, the junction kept 5 bases outside the gene matches. The CDR3 region is CSESTGSGELFF. CDR3 DNA sequence: TGCAGCGAGTCGACAGGGTCCGGGGAGCTGTTTTTT.

The chain carries TRBV5-5 and TRBJ2-2, with 9 bases aligning to TRBD1. The length of the CDR3 is 15 residues. CDR1 is SGHKS, CDR2 YYEKEE, per germline (reference sequence). Trimming took 5 bases from V and 7 from J; bases not matched to a gene: 9. The chain's CDR3 is CASRPGQGTFGELFF. The CDR3 nucleotides are TGTGCCAGCAGGCCCGGACAGGGGACGTTCGGGGAGCTGTTTTTT.

This clonotype was recorded a few times. The chain has TRBV9 and TRBJ1-4, with D uncertain. Trimming cost V 4 bases and J 14 bases, with 3 bases left between them. CDR1 is SGDLS and CDR2 is YYNGEE in the germline V gene. The CDR3 length is 8 residues. The CDR3 DNA is TGTGCCAGCAGCTGTCTGTTTTTT. It yields the protein CASSCLFF.

This clonotype was counted between two and nine times. The V gene is TRBV7-9, the J gene TRBJ2-1; D remains unclear. CDR1 is SEHNR, CDR2 FQNEAQ, per germline (reference sequence). V was pared by 2 bases and J by 0 bases, with 5 bases between. The CDR3 extends over 14 amino acids. The CDR3 sequence: CASSLSVSYNEQFF. CDR3 DNA: TGTGCCAGCAGCTTATCTGTCTCCTACAATGAGCAGTTCTTC.

This clonotype was counted between two and nine times. The chain recombines TRBV28 with TRBJ2-3, with D tentatively TRBD1 (6 bases). Trimming cost V 5 bases and J 2 bases, with 14 bases left between them. In germline, CDR1 is MDHEN, CDR2 SYDVKM. The CDR3 has 15 residues. This chain's CDR3 is CASSITGHHTDTQYF. DNA for the CDR3: TGTGCCAGCAGTATCACGGGACACCACACAGATACGCAGTATTTT.

In its sample, this clonotype was seen a few times. The chain combines TRBV28 with TRBJ2-1; TRBD2 matches at 8 bases. CDR1 MDHEN and CDR2 SYDVKM come from the germline V gene. V was pared by 5 bases and J by 5 bases, with 11 bases of the junction left unmatched. This CDR3 is 16 amino acids long. The CDR3 DNA is TGTGCCAGCAGTGGTCCCCGGGAGGGCCGGGACAATGAGCAGTTCTTC. It codes for CASSGPREGRDNEQFF. Full variable domain (rest looked up from reference TRBV28 and TRBJ2-1): DVKVTQSSRYLVKRTGEKVFLECVQDMDHENMFWYRQDPGLGLRLIYFSYDVKMKEKGDIPEGYSVSREKKERFSLILESASTNQTSMYLCASSGPREGRDNEQFFGPGTRLTVL.

This chain uses TRBV4-3 with TRBJ2-1; D could derive from TRBD1 or TRBD2 (5 bases each). The CDR3 covers 17 residues. V was clipped by 4 bases and J by 3 bases, with 19 bases between them. Germline CDR1 is LGHNA and CDR2 is YSLEER. CDR3 sequence reads: CASSPQPLGRVYNEQFF. The CDR3 coding sequence is TGCGCCAGCAGCCCCCAGCCCCTGGGACGAGTCTACAATGAGCAGTTCTTC.

The chain recombines TRBV3-1 with TRBJ2-7; D is uncertain. In germline, CDR1 is LGHDT, CDR2 YNNKEL (reference sequence). V lost 0 bases, J lost 2 bases, and 8 bases lay in between. The CDR3 loop spans 14 amino acids. The CDR3, as DNA: TGTGCCAGCAGCCAAGAGAGGCAGCCCTACGAGCAGTACTTC. This sequence encodes CASSQERQPYEQYF.